This section outlines one T cell receptor beta chain sequence together with its context. The antigen remains undetermined. The entry originates in a study of T cells in Graves' hyperthyroidism and ophthalmopathy. Germline CDR1 DFQATT, CDR2 SNEGSKA (reference sequence). The CDR3 length is 14 residues. V was trimmed by 6 bases and J by 4 bases, leaving 13 bases between them. PBMCs stemmed from 10 ml fresh peripheral blood. Study-level results: Stable hyperthyroidism was told apart from ophthalmopathy by a model built on 13 V-J features. Most clonotypes expanded in thyroid above 0.001 were likewise present in blood.

Amplification of TCR beta CDR3 regions was performed using RNA transcripts as template. First-round RT-PCR of the TCR CDR3 relied on the HTBI primer set. TCRdb re-analysed the multiplex PCR reads in MiXCR, keeping a single row per CDR3 protein. There are some 370,000 distinct CDR3 sequences in the sample; over 11% occur only once, and around 27% lies in the top ten. This TCR was sampled from a man between 45 and 60 years old with Graves' ophthalmopathy. This chain connects TRBV20-1 to TRBJ2-6; D call uncertain. Sample: blood. CDR3 bases: TGCAGTGCCAGTAACCCCTCCGGGGCCAACGTCCTGACTTTC. Amino acids: CSASNPSGANVLTF.